Shown below are 32 T cell receptor beta chains from a single sample sequenced in a study of shared clonotypes between healthy human individuals. Only in-frame clones appear in the TCRdb table, and some are missing; sequencing was by immunoSEQ multiplex PCR. The sample consists of under 2,000,000 clones, about 95% of them appearing once. Terminally differentiated effector memory CD45RA+ cells were excluded from the naive CD8 cells, which were CD45RO-negative and positively selected for CCR7. What was sequenced was naive CD8+ T cells sorted from blood. The source is a man aged 18 to 30 in good health.

The chain is built from TRBV2 and TRBJ2-7; 7 nucleotides line up with TRBD1. V shed 8 bases and J 1 base; nucleotides not matched to a gene: 2. CDR3 length: 12 residues. Germline values: CDR1 SNHLY, CDR2 FYNNEI. CDR3 nucleotides: TGTGCCAGCGGGGACAGATCCTACGAGCAGTACTTC. This sequence encodes CASGDRSYEQYF.

The chain employs TRBV27 and TRBJ1-2, with 7 bases identical to TRBD1. With V trimmed by 6 bases and J by 2 bases, 12 bases remained unmatched. Germline loops: CDR1 MNHEY, CDR2 SMNVEV (reference sequence). The CDR3 runs 16 residues. CDR3 amino acids: CASSRTTGIDNYGYTF. DNA for the CDR3: TGTGCCAGCAGCCGAACGACAGGGATCGACAACTATGGCTACACCTTC.

The V and J genes are TRBV7-6 and TRBJ2-3; TRBD1 is a possible D gene (6 bases). Deletions cut 3 bases from V and 2 bases from J, with 12 bases between. There are 15 residues in the CDR3. The V gene's germline CDR1 is SGHVS and CDR2 FNYEAQ. CDR3 DNA sequence: TGTGCCAGCAGCTTGGGGACATCCTTCACAGATACGCAGTATTTT. Translated, it gives CASSLGTSFTDTQYF.

The chain carries TRBV5-1 and TRBJ2-7; unclear D gene. Trimming shortened V by 0 bases and J by 1 base, and 14 bases separated the two germline ends. The CDR3 covers 16 residues. Germline CDR1 SGHRS, CDR2 YFSETQ. CDR3 sequence (DNA): TGCGCCAGCAGCTTGGTCGACATAAGGGCGTCCTACGAGCAGTACTTC. It codes for CASSLVDIRASYEQYF.

V and J are TRBV30 and TRBJ1-1, with TRBD1 identical over 9 bases. There are 16 residues in the CDR3. CDR1 is GTSNPN and CDR2 is SVGIG in the germline V gene (reference sequence). With V trimmed by 2 bases and J by 3 bases, 10 bases remained unmatched. CDR3 nucleotide sequence: TGTGCCTGGAGTTCCCTGGACAGGGGTGGGTACACTGAAGCTTTCTTT. The encoded protein is CAWSSLDRGGYTEAFF.

This chain connects TRBV7-2 to TRBJ2-7; 9 nucleotides agree with TRBD1. The CDR3 has 14 amino acids. Germline CDR1 SGHTA, CDR2 FQGNSA. The ends lost 2 bases at V and 6 bases at J; junction bases unmatched: 5. Here the CDR3 DNA reads TGTGCCAGCAGCTTACAAGGGACAGGGCCCGAGCAGTACTTC. Protein sequence: CASSLQGTGPEQYF.

The rearrangement links TRBV5-6 to TRBJ2-5; TRBD2 matches at 11 bases. The CDR3 has 14 amino acids. The germline V gene encodes CDR1 SGHDT and CDR2 YYEEEE. The V segment lost 6 bases and the J segment 3 bases; nucleotides outside the gene matches: 4. The CDR3 loop is CASKVLAGEETQYF. The DNA of the CDR3 is TGTGCCAGCAAGGTACTAGCGGGGGAAGAGACCCAGTACTTC.

With regard to this clone: A single base separates this from a much larger clone, so it may be a read error. Additional DNA sequences in this sample encode the identical CDR3. In nucleotides, the CDR3 is TGTGCCAGCAGCTTAGGCGATCAGCCCCAGCATTTT. This gives the protein CASSLGDQPQHF. The rearrangement joins TRBV11-2 to TRBJ1-5; D is uncertain. The germline CDR1 and CDR2 sequences are SGHAT and FQNNGV. Between the trimmed V and J ends, which lost 1 base and 5 bases, there was a span of 3 bases. The CDR3 totals 12 residues.

In the case of this clone: The same CDR3 is also encoded by other DNA sequences in this sample. J is TRBJ2-3 and V is TRBV11-2; D may match TRBD1 or TRBD2 (5 bases each). Germline V gene sequence: CDR1 SGHAT, CDR2 FQNNGV. The CDR3 sequence is 14 residues long. Between the trimmed V and J ends, which lost 5 bases and 2 bases, there was a span of 11 bases. DNA of the CDR3: TGTGCCAGCAGCCTGGGACGTTTCACAGATACGCAGTATTTT. It encodes CASSLGRFTDTQYF.

CDR3 sequence reads: CASSQEGTPFYNEQFF. In DNA form, the CDR3 reads TGTGCCAGCAGCCAAGAGGGGACACCCTTCTACAATGAGCAGTTCTTC. V is TRBV14 and J is TRBJ2-1; D possibly corresponds to TRBD1 (6 bases). The CDR3 totals 16 residues. V lost 0 bases to trimming and J lost 3 bases, with 12 bases between them. CDR1 is SGHDN and CDR2 is FVKESK in the germline V gene.

As to this clone: Other DNA sequences in the same sample also yield this CDR3. The V gene is TRBV2, the J gene TRBJ2-7; the D gene could be TRBD1 or TRBD2 (7 bases each). Deletions cut 11 bases from V and 0 bases from J, with 11 bases between. The CDR3 runs to 12 residues. Germline V gene lookup returns CDR1 SNHLY and CDR2 FYNNEI. CDR3 in amino acids: CAGRDSSYEQYF. CDR3 nucleotides: TGTGCCGGGAGGGACAGCTCCTACGAGCAGTACTTC.

This chain links TRBV5-4 with TRBJ1-2; D possibly corresponds to TRBD1 (5 bases). Trimming left V 6 bases short and J 4 bases short, with 10 bases between. Germline V CDR1 and CDR2: SGHNT, YYREEE (reference sequence). This CDR3 has 12 residues. CDR3 nucleotides: TGTGCCAGCACCGACAGCTCCTATGGCTACACCTTC. This codes for CASTDSSYGYTF.

This chain joins TRBV5-4 and TRBJ1-3; D is ambiguous. The CDR3 has 14 residues. V dropped 5 bases and J dropped 4 bases, with 13 bases sitting between them. Looked up from germline, CDR1 is SGHNT and CDR2 is YYREEE (reference sequence). CDR3 in amino acids: CASSGAPGGNTIYF. The CDR3 DNA reads as TGTGCCAGCAGTGGCGCGCCTGGAGGAAACACCATATATTTT.

This clone was seen only once. The DNA of the CDR3 is TGCGCCAGCAGCTCGGGGGGCCCAGAGACCCAGTACTTC. Translation: CASSSGGPETQYF. The V call is TRBV5-1, the J call TRBJ2-5, with D perhaps TRBD2 (7 bases). The CDR3 totals 13 residues. Germline lookup yields CDR1 SGHRS and CDR2 YFSETQ. The V end lost 3 bases, the J end lost 4 bases, and 10 bases lay between the germline ends.

This chain joins TRBV27 and TRBJ2-5; D is uncertain. This CDR3 spans 15 amino acids. The germline CDR1 and CDR2 sequences are MNHEY and SMNVEV (reference sequence). Trimming shortened V by 0 bases and J by 5 bases, and 13 bases separated the two germline ends. As DNA, the CDR3 is TGTGCCAGCAGTTTATCGTTCGCAGGAAGGGAGACCCAGTACTTC. It encodes CASSLSFAGRETQYF.

The gene calls are TRBV7-8 and TRBJ2-2, with D maybe TRBD2 (6 bases). Germline CDR1 SGHVS, CDR2 FQNEAQ. This CDR3 has 17 residues. Trimming cost V 0 bases and J 3 bases, with 14 bases left between them. The CDR3 sequence: CASSLARGRDYTGELFF. CDR3 sequence (DNA): TGTGCCAGCAGCTTAGCTCGGGGCAGGGACTACACCGGGGAGCTGTTTTTT.

The rearrangement links TRBV25-1 to TRBJ2-5; no firm D call. This CDR3 is 13 amino acids long. Germline V CDR1 and CDR2: MGHDK, SYGVNS. Between the trimmed V and J ends, which lost 4 bases and 0 bases, there was a span of 6 bases. As DNA, the CDR3 is TGTGCCAGCAGTGGGCTGTACCAAGAGACCCAGTACTTC. It specifies CASSGLYQETQYF.

The chain combines TRBV2 with TRBJ2-7; D is undetermined. The CDR3 runs to 15 residues. Germline V CDR1 and CDR2: SNHLY, FYNNEI. V gave up 3 bases and J gave up 0 bases, with 12 bases separating them. The CDR3 sequence is CASSEFLASSYEQYF. The CDR3 DNA follows: TGTGCCAGCAGTGAGTTTTTGGCTTCCTCCTACGAGCAGTACTTC. Based on the CDR3 plus reference TRBV2 and TRBJ2-7, the full variable domain is EPEVTQTPSHQVTQMGQEVILRCVPISNHLYFYWYRQILGQKVEFLVSFYNNEISEKSEIFDDQFSVERPDGSNFTLKIRSTKLEDSAMYFCASSEFLASSYEQYFGPGTRLTVT.

This clone was seen just once. The J gene is TRBJ1-1, the V gene TRBV5-1, with D tentatively TRBD1 (5 bases). The CDR3 is made up of 15 amino acids. In germline, CDR1 is SGHRS, CDR2 YFSETQ. V gave up 4 bases and J gave up 1 base, with 14 bases separating them. The CDR3 nucleotides read TGCGCCAGCAGCAGAATAGGACAAGCGAACACTGAAGCTTTCTTT. Its protein product is CASSRIGQANTEAFF.

The chain is built from TRBV6-5 and TRBJ2-7; D uncertain. Germline loops: CDR1 MNHEY, CDR2 SVGAGI. The CDR3 length is 15 residues. V lost 0 bases and J lost 7, with 16 bases in between. This CDR3 reads CASSYSISARGEQYF. CDR3 nucleotide sequence: TGTGCCAGCAGTTACTCGATTTCAGCCCGTGGTGAGCAGTACTTC.

The genes are TRBV10-3 and TRBJ1-2, with 8 bases identical to TRBD1. CDR1 is ENHRY and CDR2 is SYGVKD in the germline V gene. CDR3 length: 15 amino acids. With 4 bases clipped from V and 5 bases from J, the junction kept 9 bases outside the gene matches. The CDR3 spells CAISVVRGQVYGYTF. DNA of the CDR3: TGTGCCATCAGTGTGGTCAGGGGGCAGGTATATGGCTACACCTTC.

V is TRBV2 and J is TRBJ2-7, with a tentative D call TRBD2 (5 bases). This CDR3 comprises 14 residues. V lost 8 bases, J lost 0 bases, and 14 bases lay in between. The V gene's germline CDR1 is SNHLY and CDR2 FYNNEI. CDR3 amino acids: CASGRGLLSYEQYF. The CDR3 coding sequence is TGTGCCAGCGGGAGAGGCCTTCTCTCCTACGAGCAGTACTTC. Using reference TRBV2 and TRBJ2-7 for the parts outside the CDR3, the full variable domain is EPEVTQTPSHQVTQMGQEVILRCVPISNHLYFYWYRQILGQKVEFLVSFYNNEISEKSEIFDDQFSVERPDGSNFTLKIRSTKLEDSAMYFCASGRGLLSYEQYFGPGTRLTVT.

V and J are TRBV11-2 and TRBJ2-7; 10 nucleotides align to TRBD1. There are 15 residues in the CDR3. The V gene's germline CDR1 is SGHAT and CDR2 FQNNGV. Losses at the gene ends were 4 bases for V and 5 bases for J; bases not matched to a gene: 8. In DNA, the CDR3 is TGTGCCAGCAGCTCAACCGGGACAGGGGACCACGAGCAGTACTTC. Its translation is CASSSTGTGDHEQYF.

The V and J genes are TRBV6-5 and TRBJ2-2; the D gene is possibly TRBD2 (5 bases). The germline V gene encodes CDR1 MNHEY and CDR2 SVGAGI. V lost 2 bases and J lost 2, with 9 bases in between. This CDR3 has 15 residues. This CDR3 is CASSYRGKNTGELFF. CDR3 sequence (DNA): TGTGCCAGCAGTTACCGGGGAAAAAACACCGGGGAGCTGTTTTTT.

This clone was detected once. This may arise from a read error, as a much more abundant clone is one base away. The sample holds other DNA sequences that translate to the same CDR3. V is TRBV5-4 and J is TRBJ2-7; D call uncertain. The germline V and J ends were trimmed by 5 bases and 0 bases, with 3 bases remaining between them. CDR1 and CDR2 from the germline V gene are SGHNT and YYREEE (reference sequence). The CDR3 is 11 amino acids. This CDR3 is CASSSSYEQYF. The CDR3 DNA reads as TGTGCCAGCAGTTCCTCCTACGAGCAGTACTTC. Full variable domain (remainder filled in from reference TRBV5-4 and TRBJ2-7): ETGVTQSPTHLIKTRGQQVTLRCSSQSGHNTVSWYQQALGQGPQFIFQYYREEENGRGNFPPRFSGLQFPNYSSELNVNALELDDSALYLCASSSSYEQYFGPGTRLTVT.

V is TRBV2 and J is TRBJ1-1; D is perhaps TRBD1 (5 bases). There are 16 residues in the CDR3. From germline, CDR1 is SNHLY and CDR2 FYNNEI. Trimming took off 3 bases at V and 2 bases at J, with 16 bases between the two ends. CDR3 residues: CASSDFLVGRNTEAFF. The DNA for the CDR3 is TGTGCCAGCAGTGACTTTCTTGTGGGACGTAACACTGAAGCTTTCTTT. The whole variable domain, remainder taken from reference TRBV2 and TRBJ1-1, is EPEVTQTPSHQVTQMGQEVILRCVPISNHLYFYWYRQILGQKVEFLVSFYNNEISEKSEIFDDQFSVERPDGSNFTLKIRSTKLEDSAMYFCASSDFLVGRNTEAFFGQGTRLTVV.

Comments on this clone: In the same sample, other DNA sequences code for this CDR3. In DNA, the CDR3 is TGTGCCTGGAGTGTTGGGGGGCAAACTGAAGCTTTCTTT. Amino acids: CAWSVGGQTEAFF. The chain couples TRBV30 to TRBJ1-1; D is perhaps TRBD1 (6 bases). Per the germline V gene, CDR1 is GTSNPN and CDR2 is SVGIG (reference sequence). The CDR3 covers 13 residues. Trimming removed 0 bases at V and 5 bases at J, with 10 bases between.

V is TRBV9 and J is TRBJ2-1, with unresolved D. The V end was cut by 5 bases, the J end by 4 bases, with 10 bases between. CDR1 is SGDLS, CDR2 YYNGEE, per germline. The CDR3 spans 13 residues. CDR3 loop: CASRADLYNEQFF. As DNA, the CDR3 is TGTGCCAGCAGGGCGGACCTTTACAATGAGCAGTTCTTC. Combining the CDR3 with reference TRBV9 and TRBJ2-1 gives the whole variable domain DSGVTQTPKHLITATGQRVTLRCSPRSGDLSVYWYQQSLDQGLQFLIQYYNGEERAKGNILERFSAQQFPDLHSELNLSSLELGDSALYFCASRADLYNEQFFGPGTRLTVL.

The chain has TRBV5-6 and TRBJ1-2; unclear D gene. From germline, CDR1 is SGHDT and CDR2 YYEEEE. This CDR3 comprises 14 residues. V lost 2 bases and J 7 bases, leaving 15 bases between the germline ends. CDR3 region: CASSFEGSAPGYTF. The CDR3 region has the DNA TGTGCCAGCAGCTTTGAGGGCTCAGCTCCTGGCTACACCTTC.

The V call is TRBV30, the J call TRBJ2-7, with D possibly matching TRBD1 (6 bases). The V end lost 1 base, the J end lost 2 bases, and 9 bases lay between the germline ends. Germline V gene sequence: CDR1 GTSNPN, CDR2 SVGIG (reference sequence). This CDR3 has 13 amino acids. CDR3 in amino acids: CAWSEDSPYEQYF. For the CDR3, the DNA is TGTGCCTGGAGTGAGGACAGCCCCTACGAGCAGTACTTC.

The chain links TRBV9 to TRBJ2-1; 8 nucleotides line up with TRBD2. The CDR3 sequence is 17 residues long. V lost 0 bases and J lost 10; bases outside the gene matches: 15. Per germline, CDR1 SGDLS and CDR2 YYNGEE. CDR3 in DNA: TGTGCCAGCAGCGTAGGCACTTTCGGGAGGGCCGGTGAGGAGCAGTTCTTC. Translated, it gives CASSVGTFGRAGEEQFF.

The chain combines TRBV4-2 with TRBJ2-7; D tentatively fits TRBD1 or TRBD2 (5 bases each). This CDR3 region has 14 residues. V was cut by 4 bases and J by 3 bases, with 13 bases left in between. Germline V gene data show CDR1 as LGHNA and CDR2 as YNFKEQ. CDR3 coding DNA: TGTGCCAGCAGCCTCCTGGGGGAAAGCTACGAGCAGTACTTC. Translation: CASSLLGESYEQYF.